This T cell receptor beta chain was identified in a study of T cells in localized non-small cell lung cancer. Whole-study findings and limits: Among the tissues sampled, uninvolved adjacent lung had the highest T cell clonality, above tumor. The study detected a median roughly 57 of the top 100 tumor clones in adjacent lung.

The V gene's germline CDR1 is SNHLY and CDR2 FYNNEI. V lost 1 base to trimming and J lost 5 bases, with 15 bases between them. The CDR3 totals 15 residues. Sequencing used immunoSEQ multiplex PCR; TCRdb keeps in-frame clones, though not all of them. The sample includes approximately 89,000 clones, around 80% of them seen just once. To note about this clone: What it binds is unknown.

The sample here was PBMCs, taken before any cancer treatment. The TCR comes from a man between 40 and 75 years old with stage II squamous cell lung carcinoma. The chain couples TRBV2 to TRBJ2-7; D is possibly TRBD1 (6 bases). This CDR3 reads CASSEGTAAGHEQYF. The CDR3 nucleotides are TGTGCCAGCAGTGAAGGGACAGCTGCGGGCCACGAGCAGTACTTC.